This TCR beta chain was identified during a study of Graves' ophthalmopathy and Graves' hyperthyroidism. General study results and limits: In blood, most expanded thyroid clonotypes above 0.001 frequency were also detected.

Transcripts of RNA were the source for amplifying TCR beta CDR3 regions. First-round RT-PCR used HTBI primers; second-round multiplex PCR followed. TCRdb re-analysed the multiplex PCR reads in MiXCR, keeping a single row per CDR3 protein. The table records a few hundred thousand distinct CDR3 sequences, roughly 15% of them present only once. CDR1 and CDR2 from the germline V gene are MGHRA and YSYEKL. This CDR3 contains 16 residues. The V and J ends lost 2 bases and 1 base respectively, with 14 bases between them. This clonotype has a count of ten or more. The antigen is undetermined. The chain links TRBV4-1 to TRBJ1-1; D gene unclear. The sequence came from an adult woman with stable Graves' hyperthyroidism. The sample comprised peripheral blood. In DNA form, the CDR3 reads TGCGCCAGCAGCCAAACTTGGACCGCACCGAACACTGAAGCTTTCTTT. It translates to CASSQTWTAPNTEAFF.